Listed below are T cell receptor beta chains from one sample, sequenced in a study of graft-versus-host responses after intestinal transplantation. The protocol was immunoSEQ multiplex PCR, while the TCRdb copy is restricted to in-frame clones and leaves out a portion. This sample has over 55,000 clones, with over 75% found just once. What these receptors recognize is not known. This sample comprised unstimulated CD4+ T cells sorted from spleen or lymph node cells, obtained before transplant. These receptor sequences come from a human donor who was the organ donor for an intestinal transplant. Each CDR3 is given with its conserved first and last residue. D genes are given only for firm matches. Rows may omit the clone size; those that give it use once, few, many or a size class.

v_call	clone_size	d_call	j_call	cdr3_aa	cdr3_nt
TRBV6-1	NA	NA	TRBJ2-1	CASSEIRFNEQFF	TGTGCCAGCAGTGAGATACGGTTCAATGAGCAGTTCTTC
TRBV18	NA	TRBD1	TRBJ1-3	CASSDQTGAGNTIYF	TGTGCCAGCTCAGACCAGACAGGGGCTGGAAACACCATATATTTT
TRBV5-1	NA	NA	TRBJ1-2	CASSLGGLDPTDYGYTF	TGCGCCAGCAGCTTGGGAGGGTTGGACCCTACTGACTATGGCTACACCTTC
TRBV7-8	NA	NA	TRBJ2-5	CASSPSSGSQETQYF	TGTGCCAGCAGCCCTTCCTCTGGCAGCCAAGAGACCCAGTACTTC
TRBV27	NA	TRBD1	TRBJ2-3	CASRQGATQYF	TGTGCCAGCAGGCAGGGGGCTACGCAGTATTTT
TRBV9	once	TRBD1	TRBJ1-2	CASSPGQNYYGYTF	TGTGCCAGCAGCCCGGGACAGAACTACTATGGCTACACCTTC
TRBV2	NA	TRBD2	TRBJ2-3	CASSEAAGLAGDTQYF	TGTGCCAGCAGTGAAGCAGCGGGACTAGCTGGGGATACGCAGTATTTT
TRBV6-6	few	TRBD1	TRBJ1-2	CATRTGGNYGYTF	TGTGCCACCCGGACAGGGGGAAACTATGGCTACACCTTC
TRBV5-6	NA	TRBD1	TRBJ1-5	CASSMLLGTGDNQPQHF	TGTGCCAGCAGCATGCTACTCGGGACAGGGGATAATCAGCCCCAGCATTTT
TRBV5-6	NA	NA	TRBJ1-5	CASSKGQNQPQHF	TGTGCCAGCAGCAAGGGACAAAATCAGCCCCAGCATTTT
TRBV7-9	NA	NA	TRBJ2-3	CASSLTGSTDTQYF	TGTGCCAGCAGCTTAACAGGAAGCACAGATACGCAGTATTTT
TRBV6-6	NA	TRBD1	TRBJ1-1	CASRGQGGLNTEAFF	TGTGCCAGCAGGGGACAGGGCGGATTGAACACTGAAGCTTTCTTT
TRBV2	NA	TRBD1	TRBJ1-2	CGTGSGYGYTF	TGTGGGACAGGGAGTGGCTATGGCTACACCTTC
TRBV29-1	NA	NA	TRBJ1-1	CSAPTGNTEAFF	TGCAGCGCCCCGACAGGGAACACTGAAGCTTTCTTT
TRBV4-3	NA	TRBD2	TRBJ2-3	CASSQVSGGLTDTQYF	TGCGCCAGCAGCCAAGTTAGCGGGGGGCTCACAGATACGCAGTATTTT
TRBV28	NA	TRBD1	TRBJ1-2	CASSRPTGGGYTF	TGTGCCAGCAGCCGTCCGACAGGGGGAGGCTACACCTTC
TRBV19	NA	NA	TRBJ1-5	CASSIRGGNQPQHF	TGTGCCAGTAGTATTAGAGGAGGGAATCAGCCCCAGCATTTT
TRBV7-9	NA	NA	TRBJ1-2	CASSLEGGGYTF	TGTGCCAGCAGCTTAGAAGGGGGTGGCTACACCTTC
TRBV29-1	NA	NA	TRBJ2-3	CSAIPPRGTDTQYF	TGCAGCGCGATTCCGCCTCGGGGCACAGATACGCAGTATTTT
TRBV27	NA	TRBD2	TRBJ2-5	CASSLKSGLAFHF	TGTGCCAGCAGTTTAAAATCGGGACTAGCGTTCCACTTC
TRBV9	NA	NA	TRBJ1-3	CASSTGQTGNTIYF	TGTGCCAGCAGCACAGGACAGACTGGAAACACCATATATTTT
TRBV6-1	NA	TRBD1	TRBJ1-5	CASSEVLGTGGNQPQHF	TGTGCCAGCAGTGAAGTTTTAGGGACAGGGGGCAATCAGCCCCAGCATTTT
TRBV28	few	TRBD1	TRBJ2-2	CASSMTGGAGELFF	TGTGCCAGCAGCATGACAGGGGGGGCCGGGGAGCTGTTTTTT
TRBV18	NA	NA	TRBJ1-6	CASSPYREVSSPLHF	TGTGCCAGCTCACCTTACAGGGAAGTCAGTTCACCCCTCCACTTT
TRBV2	NA	TRBD1	TRBJ2-6	CASRGQALGANVLTF	TGTGCCAGCAGGGGACAGGCCTTGGGGGCCAACGTCCTGACTTTC
TRBV9	NA	NA	TRBJ1-5	CASSASGSNQPQHF	TGTGCCAGCAGCGCGAGCGGGAGCAATCAGCCCCAGCATTTT
TRBV4-3	NA	NA	TRBJ1-6	CASSPTLWGLGSPLHF	TGCGCCAGCAGCCCGACGTTATGGGGCCTCGGTTCACCCCTCCACTTT
TRBV6-5	NA	NA	TRBJ2-3	CASTQAHTQYF	TGTGCCAGCACCCAAGCCCATACGCAGTATTTT
TRBV7-2	NA	NA	TRBJ2-1	CASSLGRYNEQFF	TGTGCCAGCAGCTTAGGGAGATACAATGAGCAGTTCTTC
TRBV30	NA	TRBD1	TRBJ1-2	CAGRPRDRESGYGYTF	TGTGCCGGACGCCCCCGGGACAGGGAGTCGGGCTATGGCTACACCTTC
TRBV11-2	NA	TRBD1	TRBJ2-2	CASSTGQALAIGELFF	TGTGCCAGCAGCACCGGACAGGCACTCGCAATCGGGGAGCTGTTTTTT
TRBV5-1	NA	NA	TRBJ1-4	CASSLVGGVEEKLFF	TGCGCCAGCAGCTTGGTTGGGGGGGTGGAGGAAAAACTGTTTTTT
TRBV4-1	NA	NA	TRBJ2-1	CASSQDLYGQAYNEQFF	TGCGCCAGCAGCCAAGACTTGTATGGGCAGGCCTACAATGAGCAGTTCTTC
TRBV5-4	NA	TRBD2	TRBJ2-1	CASSRGLAAYNEQFF	TGTGCCAGCAGCCGTGGACTAGCGGCCTACAATGAGCAGTTCTTC
TRBV5-1	NA	TRBD2	TRBJ2-3	CASSLGLAGTDTQYF	TGCGCCAGCAGCTTGGGACTAGCGGGGACAGATACGCAGTATTTT
TRBV5-1	NA	TRBD1	TRBJ1-1	CASSFFGTENTEAFF	TGCGCCAGCAGCTTCTTTGGGACAGAAAACACTGAAGCTTTCTTT
TRBV29-1	NA	TRBD2	TRBJ2-5	CGSSGGGTQYF	TGCGGTTCTAGCGGGGGGGGGACCCAGTACTTC
TRBV4-3	NA	NA	TRBJ1-6	CASSQDWGGDNSPLHF	TGCGCCAGCAGCCAAGATTGGGGAGGAGATAATTCACCCCTCCACTTT
TRBV15	NA	TRBD2	TRBJ2-3	CATSRDHQRGVDTQYF	TGTGCCACCAGCAGAGATCATCAGCGGGGTGTGGATACGCAGTATTTT
TRBV6-4	few	NA	TRBJ2-3	CASSDSQGPDTQYF	TGTGCCAGCAGTGACTCGCAGGGGCCAGATACGCAGTATTTT